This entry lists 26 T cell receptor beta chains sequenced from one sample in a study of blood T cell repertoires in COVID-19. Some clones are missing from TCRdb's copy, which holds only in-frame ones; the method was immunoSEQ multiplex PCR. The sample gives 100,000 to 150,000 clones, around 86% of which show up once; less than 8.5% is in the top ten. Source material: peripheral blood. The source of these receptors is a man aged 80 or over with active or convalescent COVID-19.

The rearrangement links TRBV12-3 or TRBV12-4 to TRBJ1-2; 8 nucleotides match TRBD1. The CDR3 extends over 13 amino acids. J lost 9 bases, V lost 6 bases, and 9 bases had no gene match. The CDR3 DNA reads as TGTGCCAGCAGGATCTCGACAGGGGAAAGCTACACCTTC. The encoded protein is CASRISTGESYTF.

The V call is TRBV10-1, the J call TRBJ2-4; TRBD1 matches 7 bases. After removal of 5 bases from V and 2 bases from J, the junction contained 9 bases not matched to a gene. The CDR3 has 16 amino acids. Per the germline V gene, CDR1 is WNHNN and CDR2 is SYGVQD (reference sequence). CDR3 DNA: TGCGCCAGCAGTAACGACAGGGTGAATACCAAAAACATTCAGTACTTC. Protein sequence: CASSNDRVNTKNIQYF.

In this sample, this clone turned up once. The CDR3 sequence is CASSQVIGTGVGYTF. The CDR3 DNA is TGTGCCAGCAGCCAAGTGATCGGGACAGGGGTTGGCTACACCTTC. V usage is TRBV3-1 (or the pseudogene TRBV3-2) and J usage is TRBJ1-2; 10 nucleotides match TRBD1. Germline-derived CDR1 and CDR2 are LGHDT and YNNKEL (reference sequence). With V trimmed by 1 base and J by 7 bases, 6 bases remained unmatched. This CDR3 is 15 amino acids long.

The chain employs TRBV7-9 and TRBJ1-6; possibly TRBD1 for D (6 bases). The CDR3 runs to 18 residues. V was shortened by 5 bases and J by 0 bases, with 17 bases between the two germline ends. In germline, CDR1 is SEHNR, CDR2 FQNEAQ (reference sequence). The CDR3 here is CASSQGQLSSSYNSPLHF. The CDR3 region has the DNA TGTGCCAGCAGCCAAGGACAGCTTTCAAGCTCCTATAATTCACCCCTCCACTTT.

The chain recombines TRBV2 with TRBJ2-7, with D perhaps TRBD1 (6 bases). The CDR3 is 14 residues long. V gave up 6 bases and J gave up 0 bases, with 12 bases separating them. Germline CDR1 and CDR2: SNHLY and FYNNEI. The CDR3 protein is CASRTRGVSYEQYF. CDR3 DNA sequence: TGTGCCAGCAGGACCAGGGGTGTCTCCTACGAGCAGTACTTC.

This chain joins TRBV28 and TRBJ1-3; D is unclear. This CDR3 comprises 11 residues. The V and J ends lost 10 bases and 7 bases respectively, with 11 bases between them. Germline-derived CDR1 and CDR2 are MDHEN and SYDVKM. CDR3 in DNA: TGTGCCACGACTGCCGGGAACACCATATATTTT. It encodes CATTAGNTIYF.

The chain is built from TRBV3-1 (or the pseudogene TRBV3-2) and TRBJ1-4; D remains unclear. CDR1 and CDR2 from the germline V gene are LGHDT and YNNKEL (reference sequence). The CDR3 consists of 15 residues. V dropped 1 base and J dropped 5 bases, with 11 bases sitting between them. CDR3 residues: CASSQGTGKNEKLFF. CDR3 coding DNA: TGTGCCAGCAGCCAAGGCACGGGGAAGAATGAAAAACTGTTTTTT.

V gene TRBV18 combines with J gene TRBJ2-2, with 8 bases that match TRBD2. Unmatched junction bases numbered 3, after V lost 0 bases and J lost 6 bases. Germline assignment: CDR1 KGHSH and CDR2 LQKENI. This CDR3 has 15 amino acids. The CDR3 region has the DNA TGTGCCAGCTCACCACCGACTAGCGTGGCCGGGGAGCTGTTTTTT. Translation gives CASSPPTSVAGELFF.

CDR3 in amino acids: CASSQDRGDLYEQYF. In DNA, the CDR3 is TGTGCCAGCAGCCAAGACAGGGGGGATCTCTACGAGCAGTACTTC. The chain carries TRBV7-8 and TRBJ2-7, with TRBD1 matching over 9 bases. Germline-derived CDR1 and CDR2 are SGHVS and FQNEAQ. The CDR3 has 15 amino acids. Losses at the gene ends were 5 bases for V and 3 bases for J; bases not matched to a gene: 8.

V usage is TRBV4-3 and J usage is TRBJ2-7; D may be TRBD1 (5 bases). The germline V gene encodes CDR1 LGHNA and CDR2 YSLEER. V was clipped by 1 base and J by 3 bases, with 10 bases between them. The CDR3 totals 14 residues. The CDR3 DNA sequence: TGCGCCAGCAGCCAAGGTGGGGCCGACTACGAGCAGTACTTC. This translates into CASSQGGADYEQYF.

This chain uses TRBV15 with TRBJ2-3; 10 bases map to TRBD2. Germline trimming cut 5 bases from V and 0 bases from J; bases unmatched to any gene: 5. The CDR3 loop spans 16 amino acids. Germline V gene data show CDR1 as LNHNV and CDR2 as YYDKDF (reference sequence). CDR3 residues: CATSLSGRPSTDTQYF. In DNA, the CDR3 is TGTGCCACCAGCCTTAGCGGGAGGCCTAGCACAGATACGCAGTATTTT. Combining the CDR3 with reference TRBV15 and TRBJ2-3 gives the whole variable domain DAMVIQNPRYQVTQFGKPVTLSCSQTLNHNVMYWYQQKSSQAPKLLFHYYDKDFNNEADTPDNFQSRRPNTSFCFLDIRSPGLGDTAMYLCATSLSGRPSTDTQYFGPGTRLTVL.

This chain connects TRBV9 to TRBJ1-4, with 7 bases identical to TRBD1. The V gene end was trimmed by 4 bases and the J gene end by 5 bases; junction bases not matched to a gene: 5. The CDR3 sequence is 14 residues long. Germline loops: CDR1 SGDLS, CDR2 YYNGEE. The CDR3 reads CASSKQGQNEKLFF. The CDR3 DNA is TGTGCCAGCAGCAAACAGGGGCAGAATGAAAAACTGTTTTTT.

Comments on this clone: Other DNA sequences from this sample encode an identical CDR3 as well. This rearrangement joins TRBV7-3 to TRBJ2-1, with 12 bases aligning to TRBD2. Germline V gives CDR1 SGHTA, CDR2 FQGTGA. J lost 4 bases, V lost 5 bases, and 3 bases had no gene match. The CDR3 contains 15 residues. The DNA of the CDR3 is TGTGCCAGCAGCCCGGGGACTAGCGGGTACAATGAGCAGTTCTTC. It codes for CASSPGTSGYNEQFF. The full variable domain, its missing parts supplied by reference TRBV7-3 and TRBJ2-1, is GAGVSQTPSNKVTEKGKYVELRCDPISGHTALYWYRQSLGQGPEFLIYFQGTGAADDSGLPNDRFFAVRPEGSVSTLKIQRTERGDSAVYLCASSPGTSGYNEQFFGPGTRLTVL.

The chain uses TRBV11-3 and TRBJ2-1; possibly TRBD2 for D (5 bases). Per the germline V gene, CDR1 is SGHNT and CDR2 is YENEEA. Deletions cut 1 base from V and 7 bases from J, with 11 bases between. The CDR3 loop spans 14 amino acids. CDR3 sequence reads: CASSLAGVWNEQFF. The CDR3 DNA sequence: TGTGCCAGCAGCTTAGCCGGGGTTTGGAATGAGCAGTTCTTC.

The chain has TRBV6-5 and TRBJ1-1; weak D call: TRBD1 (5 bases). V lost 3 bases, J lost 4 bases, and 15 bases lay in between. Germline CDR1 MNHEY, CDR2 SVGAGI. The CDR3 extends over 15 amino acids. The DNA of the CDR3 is TGTGCCAGCAGTTATCACCAGGGTCGGACCACTGAAGCTTTCTTT. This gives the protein CASSYHQGRTTEAFF.

The CDR3 nucleotides are TGTGCCAGCAGCGGACAGGTTCCCCAGCCCCAGCATTTT. This encodes CASSGQVPQPQHF. The chain carries TRBV2 and TRBJ1-5; the match to TRBD1 covers 7 bases. V shed 6 bases, J shed 7 bases, and the junction held 6 bases outside the gene matches. Per germline, CDR1 SNHLY and CDR2 FYNNEI. There are 13 residues in the CDR3.

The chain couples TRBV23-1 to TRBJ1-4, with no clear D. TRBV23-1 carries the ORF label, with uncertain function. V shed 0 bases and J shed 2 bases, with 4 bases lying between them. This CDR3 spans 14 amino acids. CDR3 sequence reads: CASSQSRTNEKLFF. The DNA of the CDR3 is TGCGCCAGCAGTCAATCTCGTACTAATGAAAAACTGTTTTTT.

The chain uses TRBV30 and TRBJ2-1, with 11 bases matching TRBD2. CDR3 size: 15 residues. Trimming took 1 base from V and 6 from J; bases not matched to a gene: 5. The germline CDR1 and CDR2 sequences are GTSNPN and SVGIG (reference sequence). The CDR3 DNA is TGTGCCTGGAGTGCCTCTAGCGGGAGGATCAATGAGCAGTTCTTC. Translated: CAWSASSGRINEQFF.

The CDR3, as DNA: TGTGCCAGCAGTCCCGAATGGACAGGCCGCGGATGGTCACCCCTCCACTTT. Its translation is CASSPEWTGRGWSPLHF. The chain has TRBV6-6 and TRBJ1-6; 7 bases are a match to TRBD1. Trimming took 5 bases from V and 10 from J; bases not matched to a gene: 17. In germline, CDR1 is MNHNY, CDR2 SVGAGI (reference sequence). The CDR3 runs 17 residues.

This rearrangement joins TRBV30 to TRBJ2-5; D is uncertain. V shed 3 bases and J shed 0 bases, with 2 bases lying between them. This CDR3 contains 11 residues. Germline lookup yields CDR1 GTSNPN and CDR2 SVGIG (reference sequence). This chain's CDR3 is CAWSDQETQYF. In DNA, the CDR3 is TGTGCCTGGAGCGACCAAGAGACCCAGTACTTC.

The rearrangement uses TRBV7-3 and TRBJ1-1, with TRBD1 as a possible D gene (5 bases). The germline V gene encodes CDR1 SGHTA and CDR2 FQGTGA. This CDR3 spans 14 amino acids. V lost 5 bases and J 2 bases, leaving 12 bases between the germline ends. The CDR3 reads CASSIDGQNTEAFF. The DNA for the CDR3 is TGTGCCAGCAGCATTGACGGACAAAACACTGAAGCTTTCTTT.

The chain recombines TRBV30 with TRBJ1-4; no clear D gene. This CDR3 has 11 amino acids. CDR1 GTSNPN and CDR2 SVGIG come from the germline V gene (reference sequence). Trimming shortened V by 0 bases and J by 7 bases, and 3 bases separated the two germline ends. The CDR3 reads CAWSVFEKLFF. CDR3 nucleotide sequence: TGTGCCTGGAGTGTCTTTGAAAAACTGTTTTTT.

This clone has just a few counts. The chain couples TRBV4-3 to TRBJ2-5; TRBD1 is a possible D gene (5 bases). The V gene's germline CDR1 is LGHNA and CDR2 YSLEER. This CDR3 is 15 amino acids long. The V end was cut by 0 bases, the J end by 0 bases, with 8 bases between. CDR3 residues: CASSQERTYQETQYF. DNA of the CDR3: TGCGCCAGCAGCCAAGAAAGGACATACCAAGAGACCCAGTACTTC.

The CDR3 DNA follows: TGTGCCAGCAGGTTAATGAACACTGAAGCTTTCTTT. This sequence encodes CASRLMNTEAFF. The chain is built from TRBV2 and TRBJ1-1, with D uncertain. Germline V gene data show CDR1 as SNHLY and CDR2 as FYNNEI. Trimming shortened V by 6 bases and J by 0 bases, and 5 bases separated the two germline ends. This CDR3 is 12 amino acids long.

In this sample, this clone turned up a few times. The DNA of the CDR3 is TGTGCCAGCAGTGGTTACAGGGCACCTACGCAGTATTTT. It translates to CASSGYRAPTQYF. This chain links TRBV6-2 or TRBV6-3 with TRBJ2-3, with D perhaps matching TRBD1 (6 bases). The CDR3 extends over 13 amino acids. Trimming shortened V by 5 bases and J by 8 bases, and 14 bases separated the two germline ends. Looked up from germline, CDR1 is MNHEY and CDR2 is SVGEGT.

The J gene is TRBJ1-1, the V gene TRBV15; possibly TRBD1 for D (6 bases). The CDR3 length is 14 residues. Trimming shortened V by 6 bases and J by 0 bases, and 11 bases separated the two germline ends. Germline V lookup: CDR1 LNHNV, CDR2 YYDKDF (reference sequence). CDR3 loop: CATSPGDMNTEAFF. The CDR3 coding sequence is TGTGCCACCAGTCCAGGGGACATGAACACTGAAGCTTTCTTT. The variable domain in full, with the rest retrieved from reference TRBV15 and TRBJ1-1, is DAMVIQNPRYQVTQFGKPVTLSCSQTLNHNVMYWYQQKSSQAPKLLFHYYDKDFNNEADTPDNFQSRRPNTSFCFLDIRSPGLGDTAMYLCATSPGDMNTEAFFGQGTRLTVV.